What follows describes a single T cell receptor (beta chain). Only a few counts were recorded for this clone. Its antigen has not been determined. No much larger clone exists at a distance of one base, and base qualities are not known. Genomic DNA was extracted from sorted cells for sequencing of the TCRbeta CDR3 region. TCRbeta CDR3 regions were sequenced using the immunoSEQ Assay. TCRdb stores this immuneACCESS table with in-frame sequences only. Part of the clones is absent; in the studies checked, under half of the shortfall reflects unresolved V genes, and no reason is known for the rest. In this sample the table shows about 53,000 clones, 84% of which occur a single time. The ten top clones hold around 4.6% of the sample. This specimen comes from a study of OX40 agonist ivuxolimab in advanced cancers. About the full investigation: The costimulatory receptor OX40 (CD134) was targeted by ivuxolimab, a fully human IgG2 agonistic monoclonal antibody. Intravenous ivuxolimab was administered to patients every 2 weeks at six dose levels: 0.01, 0.1, 0.3, 1.5, 3 and 10 mg/kg. Of the approximately 50 dose-escalation patients, hepatocellular carcinoma was present in about 20, melanoma in around 15, renal cell carcinoma in 9 and head and neck cancer in 9. The dose-escalation cohort was roughly 83% male with a mean age of around 62 years, ranging from about 23 to 85. Patients were allowed to have had prior anti-PD-1, anti-PD-L1 or anti-CTLA-4 therapy, and approximately 39% of the dose-escalation patients had been treated with checkpoint inhibitors. Partial responses occurred in three dose-escalation patients: two with cutaneous melanoma and one with hepatocellular carcinoma. Peripheral TCRbeta sequencing was intended to test whether TCR sequence diversity was altered and clonal T-cell expansion was caused by ivuxolimab. The paper covers the monotherapy dose-escalation part of the phase I ivuxolimab trial, which included N ≈ 50 patients.

Study-level results and caveats: At doses of 0.1 to 3.0 mg/kg, clonal expansion of both CD4+ and CD8+ blood T cells was observed from baseline to week 6. Antigen specificity was not determined for the clonally expanded peripheral T cells. Low levels of normalized T-cell clonal expansion were also shown by some nonresponding patients. After ivuxolimab, expanded clones were on average more numerous among CD8+ T cells than among CD4+ T cells. Partial responders in the 0.1-3.0 mg/kg groups had among the lowest normalized peripheral clonal expansion, especially among CD8+ T cells.

The germline V gene gives CDR1 as LGHNA and CDR2 as YNFKEQ. The CDR3 sequence holds 13 residues, the cysteine and phenylalanine included. The CDR3 DNA has 39 bases and is translated from base 1. The junction shows trimming of 1 base on V and 10 bases on J, and the gene matches do not reach 4 bases of it. The trial excluded patients who had a history of autoimmune disease or were on systemic immunosuppression. Peripheral blood for TCR sequencing was collected from all dose cohorts at baseline, on cycle 4 day 1, and on cycle 7 day 1. Samples came from an open-label, multicenter, first-in-human phase I dose-escalation trial of ivuxolimab. Adults with locally advanced or metastatic melanoma, renal cell, hepatocellular, or head and neck squamous cell carcinoma were enrolled in the trial. Before TCR sequencing, CD4+ and CD8+ T cells were separately sorted from peripheral blood.

Sequences were derived from CD4+ or CD8+ T cells sorted from blood, sampled in a trial of the OX40 agonist ivuxolimab. This sequence uses TRBV4-2 and TRBJ1-2; TRBD1 lines up with 9 middle nucleotides. The receptor's source is an adult with an advanced solid tumor such as melanoma, head and neck, liver or kidney cancer. The CDR3 amino acid sequence is: CASSQGTGEDYTF. The nucleotides are TGTGCCAGCAGCCAAGGGACAGGGGAGGACTACACCTTC.